One and the same sample provided the 9 T cell receptor beta chains below, sequenced in a study of Ad26.COV2.S vaccination and SARS-CoV-2 variants. Specified treatment: 19 received Ad26.COV2.S at low or high dose, single or two shots; roughly 5 received placebo; per-sample allocation not given. Material that was analyzed had been drawn on day 63 after the first vaccine or placebo injection. Here immunoSEQ multiplex PCR was the method, and the copy in TCRdb shows in-frame clones only, minus some. The sample lists 500,000 or so clones; roughly 89% were seen once. The specimen was peripheral blood, collected in a trial of Ad26.COV2.S vaccine versus placebo. Receptors were obtained from a person aged 18-65 years who received the Ad26.COV2.S COVID-19 vaccine or a placebo.

V gene TRBV6-5 combines with J gene TRBJ1-4, with D hard to call. CDR1 MNHEY and CDR2 SVGAGI come from the germline V gene. Trimming cost V 10 bases and J 0 bases, with 15 bases left between them. CDR3 length: 15 residues. The CDR3 region has the DNA TGTGCCACCAACGGACGGACTGCAACTAATGAAAAACTGTTTTTT. It yields the protein CATNGRTATNEKLFF.

The chain combines TRBV7-9 with TRBJ1-2; 7 nucleotides match TRBD1. The CDR3 is 16 amino acids. Germline CDR1 SEHNR, CDR2 FQNEAQ (reference sequence). Losses at the gene ends were 1 base for V and 2 bases for J; bases not matched to a gene: 7. The chain's CDR3 is CASSLGLGQNNYGYTF. CDR3 sequence (DNA): TGTGCCAGCAGCTTAGGATTGGGACAGAACAACTATGGCTACACCTTC.

V gene TRBV18 combines with J gene TRBJ1-3, with TRBD1 as a possible D gene (5 bases). This CDR3 region has 15 residues. Germline V CDR1 and CDR2: KGHSH, LQKENI. V gave up 2 bases and J gave up 0 bases, with 8 bases separating them. CDR3 DNA: TGTGCCAGCTCACCATACGGGGGCTCTGGAAACACCATATATTTT. Translating gives CASSPYGGSGNTIYF.

The gene calls are TRBV14 and TRBJ1-1, with D unresolved. CDR3 length: 12 residues. Trimming took 4 bases from V and 6 from J, leaving 9 bases between them. Per germline, CDR1 SGHDN and CDR2 FVKESK. CDR3 amino acids: CASSPHGAEAFF. CDR3 nucleotide sequence: TGTGCCAGCAGCCCCCACGGAGCTGAAGCTTTCTTT. Drawing the rest from reference TRBV14 and TRBJ1-1, the complete variable domain is EAGVTQFPSHSVIEKGQTVTLRCDPISGHDNLYWYRRVMGKEIKFLLHFVKESKQDESGMPNNRFLAERTGGTYSTLKVQPAELEDSGVYFCASSPHGAEAFFGQGTRLTVV.

The chain links TRBV5-6 to TRBJ2-1, with a possible D match to TRBD2 (6 bases). CDR1 is SGHDT and CDR2 is YYEEEE in the germline V gene. V gave up 0 bases and J gave up 9 bases, with 28 bases separating them. The CDR3 extends over 19 amino acids. In nucleotides, the CDR3 is TGTGCCAGCAGCTTGGTTGTAGTTCGGATGGGACTGGCGTCCGGTGAGCAGTTCTTC. This encodes CASSLVVVRMGLASGEQFF.

The V gene is TRBV11-3, the J gene TRBJ2-1; D is ambiguous. Germline V CDR1 and CDR2: SGHNT, YENEEA. Trimming removed 5 bases from V and 2 bases from J, with 10 bases in between. The CDR3 sequence is 14 residues long. CDR3 in DNA: TGTGCCAGCAGCCTGGGCGTAACCTACAATGAGCAGTTCTTC. Amino acid sequence: CASSLGVTYNEQFF. The full variable domain, with the rest looked up from reference TRBV11-3 and TRBJ2-1, is EAGVVQSPRYKIIEKKQPVAFWCNPISGHNTLYWYLQNLGQGPELLIRYENEEAVDDSQLPKDRFSAERLKGVDSTLKIQPAELGDSAVYLCASSLGVTYNEQFFGPGTRLTVL.

The chain uses TRBV27 and TRBJ2-2; possibly TRBD1 or TRBD2 for D (6 bases each). V gave up 1 base and J gave up 1 base, with 22 bases separating them. Germline values: CDR1 MNHEY, CDR2 SMNVEV (reference sequence). The CDR3 is made up of 20 amino acids. The DNA of the CDR3 is TGTGCCAGCAGTTTATTGGGGGGCCGTACCCCAAACCGGAACACCGGGGAGCTGTTTTTT. Residues: CASSLLGGRTPNRNTGELFF.

This clone was counted between two and nine times. The chain links TRBV5-1 to TRBJ1-3; D is unclear. CDR3 length equals 14 residues. Per germline, CDR1 SGHRS and CDR2 YFSETQ. Trimming shortened V by 0 bases and J by 4 bases, and 8 bases separated the two germline ends. DNA for the CDR3: TGCGCCAGCAGCTTGGGACGGGTAGGAAACACCATATATTTT. Amino acids: CASSLGRVGNTIYF.

V is TRBV7-2 and J is TRBJ1-3; no definite D call. Per the germline V gene, CDR1 is SGHTA and CDR2 is FQGNSA. The CDR3 has 15 residues. V lost 2 bases and J 4 bases, leaving 12 bases between the germline ends. For the CDR3, the DNA is TGTGCCAGCAGCTTATCTTCGGGTGACGGAAACACCATATATTTT. This encodes CASSLSSGDGNTIYF. Full variable domain (outside the CDR3, taken from reference TRBV7-2 and TRBJ1-3): GAGVSQSPSNKVTEKGKDVELRCDPISGHTALYWYRQSLGQGLEFLIYFQGNSAPDKSGLPSDRFSAERTGGSVSTLTIQRTQQEDSAVYLCASSLSSGDGNTIYFGEGSWLTVV.